The 25 T cell receptor beta chains below all came from one sample that was sequenced in a study of blood T cell repertoires in COVID-19. The protocol was immunoSEQ multiplex PCR, while the TCRdb copy is restricted to in-frame clones and leaves out a portion. The sample has about 70,000 clones, roughly four fifths seen once. The specimen sequenced was peripheral blood. The receptors originated from a woman aged 55-69 years with acute or convalescent COVID-19.

V and J are TRBV5-4 and TRBJ2-2; 9 positions agree with TRBD2. The germline V gene encodes CDR1 SGHNT and CDR2 YYREEE (reference sequence). V dropped 4 bases and J dropped 5; count of bases not matched to a gene: 15. There are 18 residues in the CDR3. The DNA of the CDR3 is TGTGCCAGCAGCCCCGGAATGACCTTAGCGGGGGTTACCGGGGAGCTGTTTTTT. This sequence encodes CASSPGMTLAGVTGELFF.

V is TRBV6-6 and J is TRBJ2-5; weak D call: TRBD2 (6 bases). Deletions cut 1 base from V and 5 bases from J, with 14 bases between. The CDR3 is 15 amino acids. CDR1 and CDR2 (germline): MNHNY, SVGAGI (reference sequence). Written as DNA, the CDR3 is TGTGCCAGCAGTTACTATGGGGGAGGTATGGAGACCCAGTACTTC. It is translated as CASSYYGGGMETQYF.

This clone was observed a few times. The chain has TRBV5-5 and TRBJ2-5; 8 nucleotides agree with TRBD1. Germline CDR1 is SGHKS and CDR2 is YYEKEE (reference sequence). The CDR3 runs 14 residues. V lost 3 bases to trimming and J lost 4 bases; unmatched junction nucleotides: 5. The CDR3 loop reads CASSSDRAGETQYF. The CDR3 nucleotides are TGTGCCAGCAGCTCGGACAGGGCGGGAGAGACCCAGTACTTC.

The chain recombines TRBV7-8 with TRBJ2-2; D remains ambiguous. The V and J ends lost 5 bases and 6 bases respectively, with 10 bases between them. This CDR3 region has 13 residues. Per the germline V gene, CDR1 is SGHVS and CDR2 is FQNEAQ. CDR3 DNA sequence: TGTGCCAGCAGCCCCCTCCTTTCCGGGGAGCTGTTTTTT. As protein: CASSPLLSGELFF.

The chain uses TRBV7-9 and TRBJ2-7; no clear D. Germline CDR1 reads SEHNR; CDR2 reads FQNEAQ (reference sequence). The CDR3 consists of 13 residues. V dropped 3 bases and J dropped 7 bases, with 13 bases sitting between them. CDR3 nucleotides: TGTGCCAGCAGCTTCGACTCAACCACGGAGCAGTACTTC. This codes for CASSFDSTTEQYF.

CDR3 DNA: TGCAGTGCTAGTGTCGGACCGCTAGCGGGGGCCGCCTACGAGCAGTACTTC. Protein product: CSASVGPLAGAAYEQYF. V gene TRBV20-1 combines with J gene TRBJ2-7; 10 positions match TRBD2. CDR3 size: 17 residues. With 3 bases clipped from V and 2 bases from J, the junction kept 13 bases outside the gene matches. The germline V gene encodes CDR1 DFQATT and CDR2 SNEGSKA (reference sequence).

A single count supports this clone. V usage is TRBV5-1 and J usage is TRBJ2-2; no firm D call. Looked up from germline, CDR1 is SGHRS and CDR2 is YFSETQ. This CDR3 region has 15 residues. Trimming removed 4 bases from V and 0 bases from J, with 10 bases in between. In DNA, the CDR3 is TGCGCCAGCAGCCGAGGAGACGCGAACACCGGGGAGCTGTTTTTT. It translates to CASSRGDANTGELFF.

The chain couples TRBV28 to TRBJ2-5; 9 nucleotides agree with TRBD1. Germline assignment: CDR1 MDHEN and CDR2 SYDVKM. V was clipped by 0 bases and J by 5 bases; unmatched bases: 4. The CDR3 covers 15 residues. CDR3 residues: CASSLWTGGRETQYF. For the CDR3, the DNA is TGTGCCAGCAGTTTATGGACAGGGGGGCGGGAGACCCAGTACTTC.

The chain is built from TRBV15 and TRBJ1-4, with D unresolved. This CDR3 region has 15 residues. V was pared by 0 bases and J by 5 bases, with 10 bases between. CDR1 and CDR2 from the germline V gene are LNHNV and YYDKDF (reference sequence). The CDR3 is CATSRDRNSNEKLFF. CDR3 DNA: TGTGCCACCAGCAGAGATCGGAATAGCAATGAAAAACTGTTTTTT.

This rearrangement joins TRBV2 to TRBJ2-1; TRBD2 matches at 10 bases. Germline V gene sequence: CDR1 SNHLY, CDR2 FYNNEI. V lost 2 bases to trimming and J lost 9 bases; unmatched junction nucleotides: 10. CDR3 length equals 16 residues. The CDR3 nucleotides read TGTGCCAGCAGTGAATTTTCTAGCGGGGGTGTCGGTGAGCAGTTCTTC. Residues: CASSEFSSGGVGEQFF. Full variable domain (missing parts from reference TRBV2 and TRBJ2-1): EPEVTQTPSHQVTQMGQEVILRCVPISNHLYFYWYRQILGQKVEFLVSFYNNEISEKSEIFDDQFSVERPDGSNFTLKIRSTKLEDSAMYFCASSEFSSGGVGEQFFGPGTRLTVL.

The V call is TRBV19, the J call TRBJ1-1; D gene unclear. Germline loops: CDR1 LNHDA, CDR2 SQIVND (reference sequence). CDR3 length equals 15 residues. V was trimmed by 3 bases and J by 1 base, leaving 12 bases between them. The DNA of the CDR3 is TGTGCCAGTAGTATCGGGAATTTGGCGAACACTGAAGCTTTCTTT. It encodes CASSIGNLANTEAFF.

In DNA form, the CDR3 reads TGTGCCTGGAATCGCGCGGGTCCTACCTACAATGAGCAGTTCTTC. Its protein product is CAWNRAGPTYNEQFF. The J gene is TRBJ2-1, the V gene TRBV30; maybe TRBD2 (5 bases). The CDR3 totals 15 residues. Between the trimmed V and J ends, which lost 4 bases and 2 bases, there was a span of 15 bases. Germline-derived CDR1 and CDR2 are GTSNPN and SVGIG (reference sequence).

The CDR3 DNA sequence: TGTGCCAGCTCACCCGCGATGAACACTGAAGCTTTCTTT. Protein product: CASSPAMNTEAFF. The V and J genes are TRBV18 and TRBJ1-1; D is unclear. Trimming took off 3 bases at V and 0 bases at J, with 5 bases between the two ends. This CDR3 has 13 residues. CDR1 is KGHSH, CDR2 LQKENI, per germline.

This clone was detected only a few times. This sequence joins TRBV28 and TRBJ1-6; TRBD1 matches 8 bases. The germline V gene has CDR1 MDHEN and CDR2 SYDVKM. V shed 2 bases and J 6 bases; nucleotides not matched to a gene: 9. The CDR3 has 17 residues. The CDR3 sequence: CASSLGGRGLGNSPLHF. The CDR3 DNA is TGTGCCAGCAGTTTAGGAGGCAGGGGGCTAGGTAATTCACCCCTCCACTTT.

There are a few counts of this clone. The chain joins TRBV6-5 to TRBJ1-2; TRBD1 matches at 9 bases. This CDR3 is built from 13 residues. CDR1 is MNHEY, CDR2 SVGAGI, per germline. The J segment lost 8 bases and the V segment lost 6 bases, leaving 7 bases of the junction unmatched. The CDR3 DNA reads as TGTGCCAGCAGGCAACAGGGGGCTCAAGGCTACACCTTC. Amino acids: CASRQQGAQGYTF.

The CDR3 region is CASSFSAGDTQYF. The CDR3, as DNA: TGCGCCAGCAGCTTCTCCGCGGGAGATACGCAGTATTTT. The chain couples TRBV5-1 to TRBJ2-3; D might be TRBD2 (5 bases). CDR3 length: 13 residues. The V and J ends lost 2 bases and 5 bases respectively, with 9 bases between them. Looked up from germline, CDR1 is SGHRS and CDR2 is YFSETQ. Full variable domain (rest looked up from reference TRBV5-1 and TRBJ2-3): KAGVTQTPRYLIKTRGQQVTLSCSPISGHRSVSWYQQTPGQGLQFLFEYFSETQRNKGNFPGRFSGRQFSNSRSEMNVSTLELGDSALYLCASSFSAGDTQYFGPGTRLTVL.

The sample holds a few counts of this clone. The V call is TRBV19, the J call TRBJ2-1; D is uncertain. Trimming shortened V by 5 bases and J by 7 bases, and 9 bases separated the two germline ends. The CDR3 length is 12 residues. Germline V lookup: CDR1 LNHDA, CDR2 SQIVND (reference sequence). Here the CDR3 reads CASSLRMNEQFF. In DNA, the CDR3 is TGTGCCAGTAGTCTGCGGATGAATGAGCAGTTCTTC.

The rearrangement joins TRBV28 to TRBJ2-7; tentative D call: TRBD2 (5 bases). The CDR3 has 12 residues. Trimming took 6 bases from V and 4 from J, leaving 10 bases between them. Germline CDR1 is MDHEN and CDR2 is SYDVKM. The CDR3 DNA follows: TGTGCCAGCAGCTTAGGACTTTACGAGCAGTACTTC. Translating gives CASSLGLYEQYF.

The chain employs TRBV18 and TRBJ2-1, with 12 bases lining up with TRBD2. V shed 4 bases, J shed 8 bases, and the junction held 3 bases outside the gene matches. Germline V CDR1 and CDR2: KGHSH, LQKENI. The CDR3 is made up of 14 amino acids. DNA for the CDR3: TGTGCCAGCTCACTTGGACTAGCGGGATATGAGCAGTTCTTC. It specifies CASSLGLAGYEQFF.

This clone has more than one count but fewer than ten. The chain employs TRBV5-6 and TRBJ1-2; possible D gene TRBD1, 5 bases. This CDR3 has 13 residues. V lost 0 bases, J lost 4 bases, and 7 bases lay in between. Germline V gives CDR1 SGHDT, CDR2 YYEEEE. The CDR3 region has the DNA TGTGCCAGCAGCTTGGGCGGGGGCTATGGCTACACCTTC. Translation: CASSLGGGYGYTF.

This chain links TRBV15 with TRBJ1-1; TRBD1 matches 8 bases. The CDR3 consists of 13 residues. Germline trimming cut 5 bases from V and 4 bases from J; bases unmatched to any gene: 3. From germline, CDR1 is LNHNV and CDR2 YYDKDF (reference sequence). The CDR3 loop is CATSLTGVTEAFF. DNA for the CDR3: TGTGCCACCAGCCTGACAGGGGTCACTGAAGCTTTCTTT.

The chain links TRBV6-5 to TRBJ1-5; D might be TRBD1 (6 bases). The CDR3 runs 13 residues. V dropped 7 bases and J dropped 2 bases, with 9 bases sitting between them. The V gene's germline CDR1 is MNHEY and CDR2 SVGAGI. As DNA, the CDR3 is TGTGCCAGCATTTCAGGGGGCAATCAGCCCCAGCATTTT. It specifies CASISGGNQPQHF.

The rearrangement links TRBV11-1 to TRBJ2-7; 9 bases agree with TRBD2. The CDR3 runs to 16 residues. Germline V gene sequence: CDR1 SGHAT, CDR2 FQDESV (reference sequence). The ends lost 2 bases at V and 6 bases at J; junction bases unmatched: 11. The CDR3 region has the DNA TGTGCCAGCAGCTTACGCGCCGCGGGGGGGCCCGGCGAGCAGTACTTC. It encodes CASSLRAAGGPGEQYF.

The chain combines TRBV5-1 with TRBJ2-7; TRBD1 matches 10 bases. Germline lookup yields CDR1 SGHRS and CDR2 YFSETQ. With 0 bases clipped from V and 2 bases from J, the junction kept 2 bases outside the gene matches. The CDR3 covers 15 residues. Written as DNA, the CDR3 is TGCGCCAGCAGCTTGGTAGGACAGGGGGCCTACGAGCAGTACTTC. Translated: CASSLVGQGAYEQYF.

Written as DNA, the CDR3 is TGTGCCACCAGCATAGGGACAGGGGTTAGCTATGGCTACACCTTC. Its translation: CATSIGTGVSYGYTF. The chain employs TRBV15 and TRBJ1-2, with 10 positions matching TRBD1. The CDR3 is 15 residues long. V gave up 4 bases and J gave up 4 bases; unmatched junction bases: 6. CDR1 and CDR2 from the germline V gene are LNHNV and YYDKDF (reference sequence).